These T cell receptor beta chains were read from a single sample in a study of shared clonotypes between healthy human individuals. Data came from immunoSEQ multiplex PCR; TCRdb stores just in-frame clones and leaves some out. In the table there are roughly 600,000 clones, roughly 98% of which are singletons. What was sequenced was naive CD8+ T cells sorted from blood. Receptor source: a man aged 25 to 40 in good health. CDR3s include the opening cysteine and the closing phenylalanine or tryptophan. A D gene is named only where the DNA matches it firmly. Clone size is not always given. Where it is, it says once, few, many or a class for expanded clones.

j_call | v_call | d_call | clone_size | cdr3_nt | cdr3_aa
TRBJ2-7 | TRBV7-9 | TRBD1 | NA | TGTGCCAGCAGCTCTGGGGCCGGGACAGCAACCTACGAGCAGTACTTC | CASSSGAGTATYEQYF
TRBJ2-7 | TRBV9 | NA | NA | TGTGCCAGCAGCGTAGAGGGACTTAGCTCCTACGAGCAGTACTTC | CASSVEGLSSYEQYF
TRBJ1-1 | TRBV30 | TRBD1 | NA | TGTGCCTGGAGTACAGGGGGCGCGGGACAAGCTTTCTTT | CAWSTGGAGQAFF
TRBJ2-5 | TRBV6-6 | TRBD1 | NA | TGTGCCAGCAGTTACTACGACAGGGGGGGGCAAGAGACCCAGTACTTC | CASSYYDRGGQETQYF
TRBJ2-1 | TRBV9 | NA | NA | TGTGCCAGCAGCCCCCCCACTGGCAATGAGCAGTTCTTC | CASSPPTGNEQFF
TRBJ2-7 | TRBV6-6 | NA | NA | TGTGCCAGCAGTTACTCGAAACAAGCGGTGTTAGGAGAGCAGTACTTC | CASSYSKQAVLGEQYF
TRBJ2-7 | TRBV28 | TRBD2 | NA | TGTGCCAGCACCCCGGGTAGCGGGAGGACGGGGTACGAGCAGTACTTC | CASTPGSGRTGYEQYF
TRBJ2-3 | TRBV5-6 | NA | NA | TGTGCCAGCGTCCTCAGGGTTGGAACAGATACGCAGTATTTT | CASVLRVGTDTQYF
TRBJ2-7 | TRBV5-1 | NA | NA | TGCGCCAGCAGCTTGGCCCAAGGGGTGTCCTACGAGCAGTACTTC | CASSLAQGVSYEQYF
TRBJ2-2 | TRBV29-1 | TRBD1 | NA | TGCAGCGTTCTAGACCACCCCTCTTCCGGACAGGTGAACACCGGGGAGCTGTTTTTT | CSVLDHPSSGQVNTGELFF
TRBJ1-1 | TRBV7-6 | NA | NA | TGTGCCAGCAGCTGGATGGGGGATGAAGCTTTCTTT | CASSWMGDEAFF
TRBJ2-2 | TRBV11-2 | NA | NA | TGTGCCAGCAGCCCAGGGGGCAGGGGGGGCACCGGGGAGCTGTTTTTT | CASSPGGRGGTGELFF
TRBJ2-7 | TRBV6-5 | TRBD1 | NA | TGTGCCAGCACCAACAGGGGCCACACCTACGAGCAGTACTTC | CASTNRGHTYEQYF
TRBJ1-3 | TRBV7-3 | NA | few | TGTGCCAGCAGCCCCTACCCGGAAAGCTCTGGAAACACCATATATTTT | CASSPYPESSGNTIYF
TRBJ2-1 | TRBV7-9 | NA | NA | TGTGCCAGCAGCGTAGGGACTTCTACATTACTACCACAGTTCTTC | CASSVGTSTLLPQFF
TRBJ2-1 | TRBV27 | NA | NA | TGTGCCAGCAGTTTGGACGGGAGCCCCTACAATGAGCAGTTCTTC | CASSLDGSPYNEQFF
TRBJ2-7 | TRBV30 | NA | NA | TGTGCCTGGAGTGTCGCAGAGAGATACGAGCAGTACTTC | CAWSVAERYEQYF
TRBJ2-7 | TRBV25-1 | NA | NA | TGTGCCAGCAGTGAATGGTACGAGCAGTACTTC | CASSEWYEQYF
TRBJ1-2 | TRBV11-2 | NA | NA | TGTGCCAGCAGCTTATCCGGACGGCCATCCGAAGGCTACACCTTC | CASSLSGRPSEGYTF
TRBJ2-1 | TRBV27 | TRBD1 | NA | TGTGCCAGCTTACTCACCACGGGGACAGCGCGTGAGCAGTTCTTC | CASLLTTGTAREQFF
TRBJ2-7 | TRBV9 | NA | NA | TGTGCCAGCAGCGTAGGGCTAACCCCCTACGAGCAGTACTTC | CASSVGLTPYEQYF
TRBJ2-7 | TRBV5-1 | NA | NA | TGCGCCAGCAGCTTGTGGCGGGACAACTCCTACGAGCAGTACTTC | CASSLWRDNSYEQYF
TRBJ2-1 | TRBV27 | NA | NA | TGTGCCAGCAGTTTGAATGCGGTTGAGCAGTTCTTC | CASSLNAVEQFF
TRBJ2-1 | TRBV10-3 | NA | once | TGTGCCATCAGTGAGGGTAGGGGACACAATGAGCAGTTCTTC | CAISEGRGHNEQFF
TRBJ2-1 | TRBV6-1 | NA | once | TGTGCCAGCAGTGGCCCAGCGTACTACAATGAGCAGTTCTTC | CASSGPAYYNEQFF
TRBJ1-5 | TRBV7-9 | NA | NA | TGTGCCAGCAGCTCCGACAGGTTTGGGCAGCCCCAGCATTTT | CASSSDRFGQPQHF
TRBJ2-5 | TRBV5-1 | NA | NA | TGCGCCAGCAGCCACGGGACAACTGAAGAGACCCAGTACTTC | CASSHGTTEETQYF
TRBJ2-7 | TRBV7-9 | NA | NA | TGTGCCAGCAGCTTCGGGGACTTCTACGAGCAGTACTTC | CASSFGDFYEQYF
TRBJ2-7 | TRBV11-2 | NA | NA | TGTGCCAGCAGCTTCTCTAGCGCGGTCTCCTACGAGCAGTACTTC | CASSFSSAVSYEQYF
TRBJ2-4 | TRBV4-1 | NA | NA | TGCGCCAGCAGCCAAGCCCCGGCATCGGTTCAGTACTTC | CASSQAPASVQYF
TRBJ2-7 | TRBV15 | NA | NA | TGTGCCACCAGCAGAGCGGGCAGGGCTCCCTACGAGCAGTACTTC | CATSRAGRAPYEQYF
TRBJ2-1 | TRBV28 | TRBD1 | NA | TGTGCCAGCGGTAACAGGGGGCAGTGGGGCAATGAGCAGTTCTTC | CASGNRGQWGNEQFF
TRBJ2-1 | TRBV5-4 | TRBD2 | NA | TGTGCCAGCAGCTTAGAAGGACTAGCGGGATATAATGAGCAGTTCTTC | CASSLEGLAGYNEQFF
TRBJ1-4 | TRBV7-9 | NA | NA | TGTGCCAGCAGCTACACAGACGGAGGGGTCGGAAAACTGTTTTTT | CASSYTDGGVGKLFF
TRBJ2-7 | TRBV7-9 | TRBD1 | NA | TGTGCCAGCAGCCAGGGGGCTCAGGGTGAGCAGTACTTC | CASSQGAQGEQYF
TRBJ2-1 | TRBV9 | TRBD2 | NA | TGTGCCAGCAGCCCGAGCGGGACTGAGCAGTTCTTC | CASSPSGTEQFF
TRBJ1-2 | TRBV9 | NA | NA | TGTGCCAGCAGCGTCTACGACATAGTGGCCGGCAACTATGGCTACACCTTC | CASSVYDIVAGNYGYTF
TRBJ2-7 | TRBV29-1 | NA | once | TGCAGCGTTGCGGCCGCCGAGCAGTACTTC | CSVAAAEQYF
TRBJ2-3 | TRBV28 | NA | NA | TGTGCCAGCAGTTTACCCGAAGGGGTAGCAGGAGCAGATACGCAGTATTTT | CASSLPEGVAGADTQYF
TRBJ2-2 | TRBV29-1 | TRBD1 | NA | TGCAGCGTTGACGAGACAGGGCTCACCGGGGAGCTGTTTTTT | CSVDETGLTGELFF
TRBJ2-7 | TRBV2 | NA | once | TGTGCCAGCAGTGAGGAAGGGATCTACGAGCAGTACTTC | CASSEEGIYEQYF
TRBJ2-2 | TRBV28 | NA | NA | TGTGCCAGCAGTTTAGGGCTCGAGGGGTGGACCGGGGAGCTGTTTTTT | CASSLGLEGWTGELFF
TRBJ2-7 | TRBV19 | TRBD2 | NA | TGTGCCAGTACTCCGGGACTAGCGGGGCCCTACGAGCAGTACTTC | CASTPGLAGPYEQYF
TRBJ1-1 | TRBV29-1 | NA | NA | TGCAGCGTTGGCAGGGCGGCGGGGAACACTGAAGCTTTCTTT | CSVGRAAGNTEAFF
TRBJ2-7 | TRBV2 | NA | NA | TGTGCCAGCAGTGAATGGTTTGGGGATAACTACGAGCAGTACTTC | CASSEWFGDNYEQYF
TRBJ2-7 | TRBV5-5 | TRBD1 | once | TGTGCCAGCAGATGGGGACAGGGGTCCTACGAGCAGTACTTC | CASRWGQGSYEQYF
TRBJ2-1 | TRBV14 | NA | NA | TGTGCCAGCAGCCAGGGAACCCACAATGAGCAGTTCTTC | CASSQGTHNEQFF
TRBJ1-2 | TRBV27 | NA | NA | TGTGCCAGCAGTCCCCGGGGTAATGATGGCTACACCTTC | CASSPRGNDGYTF
TRBJ2-7 | TRBV10-1 | NA | NA | TGCGCCAGCAGCCCGGTTCCGGGCGGGACGTCCTACGAGCAGTACTTC | CASSPVPGGTSYEQYF
TRBJ1-1 | TRBV2 | NA | NA | TGTGCCAGCAAACTTAACAGGGAGGACACTGAAGCTTTCTTT | CASKLNREDTEAFF
TRBJ1-1 | TRBV7-2 | NA | NA | TGTGCCAGCAGCTTAGTGGGCAGACCGAACACTGAAGCTTTCTTT | CASSLVGRPNTEAFF
TRBJ2-7 | TRBV5-6 | NA | NA | TGTGCCAGCAGCTTCGGGGGCGCGTCCTACGAGCAGTACTTC | CASSFGGASYEQYF
TRBJ2-1 | TRBV7-6 | NA | NA | TGTGCCAGCAGCTCGGCCCCGGGTTTTTACAATGAGCAGTTCTTC | CASSSAPGFYNEQFF
TRBJ2-3 | TRBV14 | TRBD2 | once | TGTGCCAGCAGCCAAGCCGACCCTGGCGGGAGATTCACAGATACGCAGTATTTT | CASSQADPGGRFTDTQYF
TRBJ1-2 | TRBV27 | NA | once | TGTGCCAGCAGTCCCATCCCTGCAGGACTCTTAAACTATGGCTACACCTTC | CASSPIPAGLLNYGYTF
TRBJ2-1 | TRBV29-1 | NA | NA | TGCAGCGCGGCCGAAGGGGTCTACAATGAGCAGTTCTTC | CSAAEGVYNEQFF
TRBJ2-5 | TRBV19 | NA | NA | TGTGCCAGTAGTACCCAGAACCAAGAGACCCAGTACTTC | CASSTQNQETQYF